The 23 T cell receptor beta chains below all came from one sample that was sequenced in a study of CD8+ T cells in alopecia areata. In each case, RNA was isolated and then reverse transcribed into cDNA as the sequencing template. The repertoire was sequenced with immunoSEQ multiplex PCR; TCRdb's copy has only in-frame clones and lacks some. The table shows around 210,000 clones, with 64% occurring only once. Sample treatment: oral pan-JAK inhibitor, 5-10 mg twice daily. The sequencing here drew on CD4+ T cells sorted from blood, taken at week 4, from a patient treated with tofacitinib. The receptors were gathered from a human donor with alopecia areata.

As DNA, the CDR3 is TGTGCCAGCAGCTCTCAAATGAACACTGAAGCTTTCTTT. It encodes CASSSQMNTEAFF. The gene calls are TRBV11-2 and TRBJ1-1, with D hard to call. The CDR3 is 13 residues long. The germline V and J ends were trimmed by 4 bases and 0 bases, with 6 bases remaining between them. From germline, CDR1 is SGHAT and CDR2 FQNNGV.

The chain couples TRBV5-6 to TRBJ1-2, with D perhaps matching TRBD1 (5 bases). The CDR3 is 14 amino acids. V was shortened by 2 bases and J by 5 bases, with 13 bases between the two germline ends. Per germline, CDR1 SGHDT and CDR2 YYEEEE. The CDR3 DNA is TGTGCCAGCAGCTTACCAGGGCTTTCATATGGCTACACCTTC. This gives the protein CASSLPGLSYGYTF.

Points on this clone: A junction boundary mismatches the germline segment, possibly from a read error. CDR3 DNA sequence: TGTGCTAGCAGCAAGACCATGAACACTGAAGCTTTCTTT. Translated, it gives CASSKTMNTEAFF. J is TRBJ1-1 and V is TRBV7-7; D is unresolved. There are 13 residues in the CDR3. Germline CDR1 and CDR2: SSHAT and FNYEAQ (reference sequence).

The chain combines TRBV5-6 with TRBJ2-7; 11 positions agree with TRBD2. The trim removed 6 bases at V and 6 bases at J, leaving 11 bases unmatched. CDR1 SGHDT and CDR2 YYEEEE come from the germline V gene. The CDR3 has 15 amino acids. CDR3 nucleotides: TGTGCCAGCAACCCCATGGGCCTAGCGGGGGGCGAGCAGTACTTC. Amino acids: CASNPMGLAGGEQYF. The full variable domain, with the rest looked up from reference TRBV5-6 and TRBJ2-7, is DAGVTQSPTHLIKTRGQQVTLRCSPKSGHDTVSWYQQALGQGPQFIFQYYEEEERQRGNFPDRFSGHQFPNYSSELNVNALLLGDSALYLCASNPMGLAGGEQYFGPGTRLTVT.

The gene calls are TRBV11-2 and TRBJ1-2; 7 nucleotides line up with TRBD1. The germline gives CDR1 SGHAT, CDR2 FQNNGV. The ends lost 5 bases at V and 0 bases at J; junction bases unmatched: 3. The CDR3 consists of 14 residues. CDR3 protein: CASSRDSANYGYTF. In DNA form, the CDR3 reads TGTGCCAGCAGCCGGGACAGCGCTAACTATGGCTACACCTTC. Complete variable domain (other parts from reference TRBV11-2 and TRBJ1-2): EAGVAQSPRYKIIEKRQSVAFWCNPISGHATLYWYQQILGQGPKLLIQFQNNGVVDDSQLPKDRFSAERLKGVDSTLKIQPAKLEDSAVYLCASSRDSANYGYTFGSGTRLTVV.

V usage is TRBV11-2 and J usage is TRBJ2-7; D gene ambiguous. Trimming shortened V by 8 bases and J by 3 bases, and 8 bases separated the two germline ends. Germline values: CDR1 SGHAT, CDR2 FQNNGV. The CDR3 sequence is 11 residues long. The CDR3 DNA reads as TGTGCCAGCCTCGACGGCTACGAGCAGTACTTC. Protein product: CASLDGYEQYF.

The count of this clone is one. The rearrangement uses TRBV7-2 and TRBJ2-2; 7 nucleotides agree with TRBD2. CDR1 and CDR2 from the germline V gene are SGHTA and FQGNSA. This CDR3 is 15 amino acids long. J gave up 4 bases and V 1 base, and 3 bases lay outside the gene matches. The CDR3 here is CASSLDPGGTGELFF. The CDR3 DNA follows: TGTGCCAGCAGCTTAGACCCGGGGGGCACCGGGGAGCTGTTTTTT.

The rearrangement joins TRBV5-4 to TRBJ2-6, with 7 bases identical to TRBD1. From germline, CDR1 is SGHNT and CDR2 YYREEE (reference sequence). This CDR3 is built from 16 residues. V dropped 8 bases and J dropped 0; count of bases not matched to a gene: 8. The CDR3 reads CARNGTVHSGANVLTF. CDR3 nucleotides: TGTGCCAGGAACGGGACAGTACACTCTGGGGCCAACGTCCTGACTTTC.

The chain recombines TRBV7-9 with TRBJ1-1; no clear D gene. This CDR3 is built from 13 residues. The germline gives CDR1 SEHNR, CDR2 FQNEAQ (reference sequence). The ends were cut back, 2 bases at V and 1 base at J, with 5 bases in the middle. CDR3 nucleotides: TGTGCCAGCAGCTTAAGGGAGAACACTGAAGCTTTCTTT. Protein sequence: CASSLRENTEAFF.

This chain links TRBV18 with TRBJ2-7, with 10 bases matching TRBD1. Germline loops: CDR1 KGHSH, CDR2 LQKENI. The V and J ends lost 2 bases and 7 bases, in that order; junction bases with no gene match: 8. CDR3 length: 15 amino acids. The CDR3 sequence is CASSPGQGGTGEQYF. DNA of the CDR3: TGTGCCAGCTCACCAGGACAGGGGGGTACTGGGGAGCAGTACTTC.

This clone occurred a few times. The chain links TRBV6-6 to TRBJ2-7, with a possible D match to TRBD2 (6 bases). The V gene's germline CDR1 is MNHNY and CDR2 SVGAGI (reference sequence). Deletions cut 5 bases from V and 2 bases from J, with 10 bases between. This CDR3 region has 13 residues. This chain's CDR3 is CASSRGGTYEQYF. In DNA form, the CDR3 reads TGTGCCAGCAGTCGTGGCGGGACCTACGAGCAGTACTTC.

The chain links TRBV27 to TRBJ1-1; D remains unclear. Germline V gene sequence: CDR1 MNHEY, CDR2 SMNVEV (reference sequence). The V and J ends lost 2 bases and 1 base respectively, with 5 bases between them. The CDR3 is 13 amino acids. This CDR3 is CASSLIENTEAFF. The CDR3 bases are TGTGCCAGCAGTTTAATCGAGAACACTGAAGCTTTCTTT.

This clone has just a few counts. The chain has TRBV7-2 and TRBJ1-5; D unclear. Per the germline V gene, CDR1 is SGHTA and CDR2 is FQGNSA. The length of the CDR3 is 14 residues. Trimming took 1 base from V and 4 from J, leaving 8 bases between them. CDR3 nucleotide sequence: TGTGCCAGCAGCTTAGTGTCTGGGAATCAGCCCCAGCATTTT. Translated, it gives CASSLVSGNQPQHF.

V and J are TRBV27 and TRBJ2-6; no clear D. Germline loops: CDR1 MNHEY, CDR2 SMNVEV (reference sequence). With 4 bases removed from V and 0 bases from J, the gap between germline ends came to 10 bases. The CDR3 consists of 16 residues. The CDR3 is CASSSPLVSGANVLTF. DNA of the CDR3: TGTGCCAGCAGTTCTCCATTAGTCTCTGGGGCCAACGTCCTGACTTTC.

The genes are TRBV18 and TRBJ2-1; 11 bases align to TRBD2. CDR3 length equals 18 residues. V was pared by 6 bases and J by 0 bases, with 10 bases of the junction left unmatched. The germline CDR1 and CDR2 sequences are KGHSH and LQKENI. The CDR3 here is CASSWASGGKSSYNEQFF. For the CDR3, the DNA is TGTGCCAGCTCCTGGGCTAGCGGGGGGAAAAGCTCCTACAATGAGCAGTTCTTC. Together with reference TRBV18 and TRBJ2-1, the CDR3 gives the full variable domain: NAGVMQNPRHLVRRRGQEARLRCSPMKGHSHVYWYRQLPEEGLKFMVYLQKENIIDESGMPKERFSAEFPKEGPSILRIQQVVRGDSAAYFCASSWASGGKSSYNEQFFGPGTRLTVL.

This chain connects TRBV7-2 to TRBJ2-3; 9 bases match TRBD1. CDR3 length equals 16 residues. Unmatched junction bases numbered 9, after V lost 5 bases and J lost 3 bases. The germline gives CDR1 SGHTA, CDR2 FQGNSA. The CDR3, as DNA: TGTGCCAGCAGCGTCACAGGGGGCGTCGGTACAGATACGCAGTATTTT. Protein: CASSVTGGVGTDTQYF.

The chain employs TRBV2 and TRBJ2-7; 7 nucleotides agree with TRBD1. The germline V gene has CDR1 SNHLY and CDR2 FYNNEI. This CDR3 comprises 15 residues. Germline trimming cut 4 bases from V and 1 base from J; bases unmatched to any gene: 7. CDR3 nucleotides: TGTGCCAGCAGTGTACCCCAGGGGGTTTCCTACGAGCAGTACTTC. As protein: CASSVPQGVSYEQYF.

A note on this clone: Different DNA sequences within this sample yield the same CDR3. The chain has TRBV18 and TRBJ2-5; 9 nucleotides agree with TRBD2. Germline assignment: CDR1 KGHSH and CDR2 LQKENI. The V segment lost 3 bases and the J segment 5 bases; nucleotides outside the gene matches: 4. The CDR3 runs to 14 residues. Here the CDR3 reads CASSPSGGTETQYF. CDR3 in DNA: TGTGCCAGCTCACCTAGCGGGGGTACGGAGACCCAGTACTTC.

The sample holds a few counts of this clone. The genes are TRBV7-9 and TRBJ2-7; 7 bases are shared with TRBD2. CDR3 length: 14 amino acids. Losses at the gene ends were 5 bases for V and 3 bases for J; bases not matched to a gene: 7. Per the germline V gene, CDR1 is SEHNR and CDR2 is FQNEAQ (reference sequence). This CDR3 is CASSDPRGGYEQYF. CDR3 DNA sequence: TGTGCCAGCAGCGACCCGCGCGGGGGCTACGAGCAGTACTTC.

This clone was counted only a few times. The gene calls are TRBV7-2 and TRBJ2-1; D not certain. This CDR3 has 14 amino acids. Germline V gene sequence: CDR1 SGHTA, CDR2 FQGNSA. V was shortened by 2 bases and J by 11 bases, with 16 bases between the two germline ends. The CDR3 bases are TGTGCCAGCAGCTTATCGGACGGGTCTTATAAGCAGTTCTTC. This encodes CASSLSDGSYKQFF.

This clone turned up a few times. The rearrangement uses TRBV2 and TRBJ1-1; D remains unclear. Trimming stripped 4 bases from V and 11 bases from J, with 20 bases between. The length of the CDR3 is 14 residues. The germline V gene has CDR1 SNHLY and CDR2 FYNNEI. The CDR3 region is CASSVLWAPKVAFF. The CDR3 region has the DNA TGTGCCAGCAGTGTACTGTGGGCCCCCAAAGTCGCTTTCTTT.

This clone has only a few counts. The genes are TRBV4-3 and TRBJ2-5, with TRBD1 matching over 9 bases. The CDR3 length is 15 residues. Germline V gene data show CDR1 as LGHNA and CDR2 as YSLEER. V lost 2 bases to trimming and J lost 2 bases; unmatched junction nucleotides: 3. For the CDR3, the DNA is TGCGCCAGCAGCCAAATGGGACAGGGACAAGAGACCCAGTACTTC. Encoded protein: CASSQMGQGQETQYF.

The chain carries TRBV23-1 and TRBJ1-2, with D possibly being TRBD1 (5 bases). TRBV23-1 is labeled an ORF, and its function is uncertain. The CDR3 is 13 residues long. V was pared by 8 bases and J by 8 bases, with 18 bases between. The CDR3 coding sequence is TGCGCCAGCCCTAGGGACTATTTATGCGGCTACACCTTC. Translating gives CASPRDYLCGYTF.